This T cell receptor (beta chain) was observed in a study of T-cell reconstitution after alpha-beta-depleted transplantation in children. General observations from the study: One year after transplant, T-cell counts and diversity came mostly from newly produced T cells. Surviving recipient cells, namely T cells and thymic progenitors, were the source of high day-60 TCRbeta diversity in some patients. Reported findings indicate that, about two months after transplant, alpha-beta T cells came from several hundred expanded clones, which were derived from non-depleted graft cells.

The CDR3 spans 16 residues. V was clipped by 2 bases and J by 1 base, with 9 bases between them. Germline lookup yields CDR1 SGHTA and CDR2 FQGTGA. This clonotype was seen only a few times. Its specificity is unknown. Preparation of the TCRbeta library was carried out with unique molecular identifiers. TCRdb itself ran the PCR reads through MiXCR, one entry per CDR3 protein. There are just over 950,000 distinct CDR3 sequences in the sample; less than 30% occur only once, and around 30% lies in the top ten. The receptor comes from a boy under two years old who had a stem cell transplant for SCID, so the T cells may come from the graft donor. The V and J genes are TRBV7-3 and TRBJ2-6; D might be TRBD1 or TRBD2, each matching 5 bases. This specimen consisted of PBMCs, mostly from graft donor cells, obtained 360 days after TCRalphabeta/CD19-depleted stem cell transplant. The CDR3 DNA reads TGTGCCAGCAGCTTAGTAGGGGAGTCTGGGGCCAACGTCCTGACTTTC. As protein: CASSLVGESGANVLTF.